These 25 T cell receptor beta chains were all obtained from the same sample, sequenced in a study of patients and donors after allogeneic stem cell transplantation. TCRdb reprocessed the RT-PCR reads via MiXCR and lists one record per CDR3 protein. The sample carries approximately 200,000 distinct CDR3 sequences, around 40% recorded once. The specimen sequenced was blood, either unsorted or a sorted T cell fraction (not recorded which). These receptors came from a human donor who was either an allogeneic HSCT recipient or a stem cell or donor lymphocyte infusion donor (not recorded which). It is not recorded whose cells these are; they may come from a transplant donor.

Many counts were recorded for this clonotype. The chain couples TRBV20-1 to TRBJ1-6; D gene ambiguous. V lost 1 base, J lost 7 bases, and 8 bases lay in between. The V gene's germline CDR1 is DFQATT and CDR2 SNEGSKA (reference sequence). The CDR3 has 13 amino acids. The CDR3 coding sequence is TGCAGTGCTAGAGTCGGTGCCAATTCACCCCTCCACTTT. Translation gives CSARVGANSPLHF.

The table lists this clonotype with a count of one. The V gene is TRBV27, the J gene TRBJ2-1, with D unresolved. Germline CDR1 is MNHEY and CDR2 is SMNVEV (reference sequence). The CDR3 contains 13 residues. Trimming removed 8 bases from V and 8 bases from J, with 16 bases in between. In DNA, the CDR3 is TGTGCCAGCGGCGCACAGTCTAGGTATGAGCAGTTCTTC. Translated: CASGAQSRYEQFF.

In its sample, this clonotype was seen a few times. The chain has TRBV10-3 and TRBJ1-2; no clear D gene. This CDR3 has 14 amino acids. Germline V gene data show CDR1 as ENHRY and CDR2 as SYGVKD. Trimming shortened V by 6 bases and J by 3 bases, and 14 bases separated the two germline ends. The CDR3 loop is CAIRDRLWDYGYTF. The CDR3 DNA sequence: TGTGCCATCAGGGACCGTTTATGGGACTATGGCTACACCTTC.

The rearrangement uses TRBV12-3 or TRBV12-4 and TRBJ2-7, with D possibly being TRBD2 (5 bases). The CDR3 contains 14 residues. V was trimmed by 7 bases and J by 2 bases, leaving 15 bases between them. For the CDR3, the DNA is TGTGCCAGCACACTCCTCCCGGGAACCTACGAGCAGTACTTC. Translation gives CASTLLPGTYEQYF.

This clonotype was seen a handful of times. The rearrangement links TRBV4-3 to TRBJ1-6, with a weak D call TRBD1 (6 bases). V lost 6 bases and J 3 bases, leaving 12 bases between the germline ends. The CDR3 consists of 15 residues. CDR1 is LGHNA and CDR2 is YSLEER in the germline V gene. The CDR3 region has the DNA TGCGCCAGCAGTCTCTCGACAGGCTATAATTCACCCCTCCACTTT. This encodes CASSLSTGYNSPLHF.

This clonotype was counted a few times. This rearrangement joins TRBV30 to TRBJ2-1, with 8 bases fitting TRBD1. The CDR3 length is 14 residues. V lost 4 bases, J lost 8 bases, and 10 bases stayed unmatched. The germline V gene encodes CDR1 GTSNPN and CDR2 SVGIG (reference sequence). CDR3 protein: CAWIRDRSRDEQFF. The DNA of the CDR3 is TGTGCCTGGATCCGGGACAGGTCCCGCGATGAGCAGTTCTTC.

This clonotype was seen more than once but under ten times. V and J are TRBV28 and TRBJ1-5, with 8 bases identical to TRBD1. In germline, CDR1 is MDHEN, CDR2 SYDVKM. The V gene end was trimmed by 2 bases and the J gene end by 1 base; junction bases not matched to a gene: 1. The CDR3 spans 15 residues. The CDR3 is CASSLQGASNQPQHF. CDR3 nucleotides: TGTGCCAGCAGTTTACAGGGGGCGAGCAATCAGCCCCAGCATTTT.

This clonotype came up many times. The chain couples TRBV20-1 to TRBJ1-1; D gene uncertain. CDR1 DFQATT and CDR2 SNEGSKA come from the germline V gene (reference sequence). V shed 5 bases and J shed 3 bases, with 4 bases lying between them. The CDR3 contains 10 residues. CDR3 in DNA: TGCAGTGCTCCCTACACTGAAGCTTTCTTT. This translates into CSAPYTEAFF.

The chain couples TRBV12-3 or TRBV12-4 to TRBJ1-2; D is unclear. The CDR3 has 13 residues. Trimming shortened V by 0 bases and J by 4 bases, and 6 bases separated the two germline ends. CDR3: CASSLADSYGYTF. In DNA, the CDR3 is TGTGCCAGCAGTTTAGCTGATAGCTATGGCTACACCTTC.

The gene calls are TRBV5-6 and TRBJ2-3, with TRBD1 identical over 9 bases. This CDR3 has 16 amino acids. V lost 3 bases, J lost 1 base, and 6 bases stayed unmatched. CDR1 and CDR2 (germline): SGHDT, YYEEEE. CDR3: CASSSDRGWGTDTQYF. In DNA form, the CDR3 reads TGTGCCAGCAGCTCGGACAGGGGTTGGGGCACAGATACGCAGTATTTT.

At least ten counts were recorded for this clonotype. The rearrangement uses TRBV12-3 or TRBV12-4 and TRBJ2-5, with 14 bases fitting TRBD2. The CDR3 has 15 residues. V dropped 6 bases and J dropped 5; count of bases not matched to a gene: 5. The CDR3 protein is CASSPTSGGAETQYF. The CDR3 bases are TGTGCCAGCAGCCCGACTAGCGGGGGGGCGGAGACCCAGTACTTC.

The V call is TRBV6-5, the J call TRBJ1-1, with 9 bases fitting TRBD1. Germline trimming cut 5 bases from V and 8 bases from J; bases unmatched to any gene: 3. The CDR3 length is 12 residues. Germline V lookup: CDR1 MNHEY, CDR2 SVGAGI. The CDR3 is CASSRDRVEAFF. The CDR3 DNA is TGTGCCAGCAGTCGGGACAGGGTGGAAGCTTTCTTT.

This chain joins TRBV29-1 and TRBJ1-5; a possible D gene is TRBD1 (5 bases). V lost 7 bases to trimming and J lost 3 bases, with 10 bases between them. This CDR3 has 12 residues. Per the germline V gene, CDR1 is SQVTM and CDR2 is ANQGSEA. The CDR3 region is CSAGANNQPQHF. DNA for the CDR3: TGCAGCGCTGGGGCGAACAATCAGCCCCAGCATTTT.

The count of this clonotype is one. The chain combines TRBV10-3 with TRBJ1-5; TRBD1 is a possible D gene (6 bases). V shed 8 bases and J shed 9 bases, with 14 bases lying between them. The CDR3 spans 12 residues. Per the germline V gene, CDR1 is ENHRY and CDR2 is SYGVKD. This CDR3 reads CAIGRQAGPQHF. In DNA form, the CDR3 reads TGTGCCATCGGGAGACAGGCGGGGCCCCAGCATTTT.

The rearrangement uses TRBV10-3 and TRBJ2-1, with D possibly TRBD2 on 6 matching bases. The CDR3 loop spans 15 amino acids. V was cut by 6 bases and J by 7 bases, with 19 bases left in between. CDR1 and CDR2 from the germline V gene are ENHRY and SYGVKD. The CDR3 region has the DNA TGTGCCATCAGGGGCTCGGCTAGCGATAGGAATGAGCAGTTCTTC. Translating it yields CAIRGSASDRNEQFF.

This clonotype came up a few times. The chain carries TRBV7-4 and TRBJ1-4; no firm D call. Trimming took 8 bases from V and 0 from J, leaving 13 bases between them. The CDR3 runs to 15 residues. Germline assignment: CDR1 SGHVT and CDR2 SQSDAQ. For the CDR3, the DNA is TGTGCCAGCCGACCCTTCTTTGCAACTAATGAAAAACTGTTTTTT. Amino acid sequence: CASRPFFATNEKLFF.

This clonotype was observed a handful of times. This CDR3 is CASSRWPPERGNQPQHF. The CDR3 DNA reads as TGTGCCAGCAGCAGATGGCCCCCTGAACGGGGCAATCAGCCCCAGCATTTT. V usage is TRBV7-6 and J usage is TRBJ1-5; no firm D call. Germline CDR1 SGHVS, CDR2 FNYEAQ. The CDR3 covers 17 residues. V dropped 5 bases and J dropped 2 bases, with 19 bases sitting between them.

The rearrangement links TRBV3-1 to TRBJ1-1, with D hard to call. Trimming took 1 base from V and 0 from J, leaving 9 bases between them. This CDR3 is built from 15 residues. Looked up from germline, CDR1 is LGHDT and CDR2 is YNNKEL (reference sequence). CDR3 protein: CASSQGALMNTEAFF. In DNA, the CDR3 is TGTGCCAGCAGCCAAGGGGCACTAATGAACACTGAAGCTTTCTTT.

CDR3 amino acids: CASSSPGQITYNSPLHF. CDR3 bases: TGTGCCAGCAGTTCGCCGGGACAGATAACCTATAATTCACCCCTCCACTTT. The chain carries TRBV27 and TRBJ1-6, with TRBD1 matching 7 bases. This CDR3 has 17 residues. Trimming took 4 bases from V and 2 from J; bases not matched to a gene: 8. Germline CDR1 and CDR2: MNHEY and SMNVEV (reference sequence).

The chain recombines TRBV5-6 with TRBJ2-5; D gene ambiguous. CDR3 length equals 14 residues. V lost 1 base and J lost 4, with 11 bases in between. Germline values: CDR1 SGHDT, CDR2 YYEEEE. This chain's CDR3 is CASSLIAGLETQYF. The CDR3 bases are TGTGCCAGCAGCTTGATAGCTGGTTTAGAGACCCAGTACTTC.

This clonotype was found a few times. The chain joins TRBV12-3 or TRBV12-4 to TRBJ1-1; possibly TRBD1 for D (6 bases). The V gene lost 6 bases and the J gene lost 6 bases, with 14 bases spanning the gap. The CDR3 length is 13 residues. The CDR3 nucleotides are TGTGCCAGCAGCCACGCCCCAGGGGCTGAAGCTTTCTTT. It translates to CASSHAPGAEAFF.

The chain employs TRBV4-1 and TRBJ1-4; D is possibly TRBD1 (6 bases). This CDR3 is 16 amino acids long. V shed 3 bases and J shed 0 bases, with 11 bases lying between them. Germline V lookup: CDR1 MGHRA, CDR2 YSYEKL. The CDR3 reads CASSQGTFATNEKLFF. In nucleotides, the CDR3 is TGCGCCAGCAGCCAGGGGACATTTGCAACTAATGAAAAACTGTTTTTT.

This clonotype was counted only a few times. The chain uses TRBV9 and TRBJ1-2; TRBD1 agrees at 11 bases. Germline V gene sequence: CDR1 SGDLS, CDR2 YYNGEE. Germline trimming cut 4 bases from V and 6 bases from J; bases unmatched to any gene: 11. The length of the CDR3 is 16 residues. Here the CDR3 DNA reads TGTGCCAGCAGCCCACCCGCCGGGACAGGGGGGAATGGCTACACCTTC. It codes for CASSPPAGTGGNGYTF.

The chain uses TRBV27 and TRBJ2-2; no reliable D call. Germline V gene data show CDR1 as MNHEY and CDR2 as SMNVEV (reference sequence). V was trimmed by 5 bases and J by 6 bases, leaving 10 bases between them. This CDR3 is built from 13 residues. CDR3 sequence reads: CASSPIRPGELFF. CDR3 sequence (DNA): TGTGCCAGCAGTCCCATCAGACCCGGGGAGCTGTTTTTT.

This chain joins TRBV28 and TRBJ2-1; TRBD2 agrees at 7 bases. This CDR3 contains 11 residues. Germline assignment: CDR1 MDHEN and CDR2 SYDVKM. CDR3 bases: TGTGCTATCGGGGAGGGTGGTGAGCAGTTCTTC. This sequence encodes CAIGEGGEQFF.